This T cell receptor beta chain was identified in a study of blood T cell repertoires in COVID-19. The Seattle patients joined while their infection was active and were tracked longitudinally afterward. Germline lookup yields CDR1 SNHLY and CDR2 FYNNEI. Trimming removed 3 bases from V and 2 bases from J, with 8 bases in between. The CDR3 spans 14 residues. Only in-frame clones appear in the TCRdb table, and some are missing; sequencing was by immunoSEQ multiplex PCR. The table has 130,000 to 150,000 clones, roughly three quarters seen once. V and J are TRBV2 and TRBJ1-5; tentatively, D is TRBD1 (6 bases). The source is a woman aged 70-85 years with COVID-19, enrolled during active disease. Input material: peripheral blood. This CDR3 is CASSEGTRNQPQHF. In DNA form, the CDR3 reads TGTGCCAGCAGTGAGGGGACACGCAATCAGCCCCAGCATTTT.